The 21 T cell receptor beta chains presented below share a single source sample, sequenced in a study of neurological immune-mediated disorders. TCRdb itself ran the 5' RACE reads through MiXCR, one entry per CDR3 protein. The data contain roughly 18,000 distinct CDR3 sequences, about a quarter of them singletons. Sequencing was done on a sample of PBMCs. The receptor source for this set is a man in his forties or fifties with HTLV-1-associated myelopathy (HAM/TSP).

This clonotype came up many times. The gene calls are TRBV7-6 and TRBJ2-7, with 7 bases lining up with TRBD2. The CDR3 spans 14 residues. In germline, CDR1 is SGHVS, CDR2 FNYEAQ. The V gene end was trimmed by 5 bases and the J gene end by 3 bases; junction bases not matched to a gene: 7. CDR3 bases: TGTGCCAGCAGCGTTACTAGCGCAAACTACGAGCAGTACTTC. The encoded protein is CASSVTSANYEQYF. Full variable domain (rest looked up from reference TRBV7-6 and TRBJ2-7): GAGVSQSPRYKVTKRGQDVALRCDPISGHVSLYWYRQALGQGPEFLTYFNYEAQQDKSGLPNDRFSAERPEGSISTLTIQRTEQRDSAMYRCASSVTSANYEQYFGPGTRLTVT.

The table lists this clonotype with many counts. J is TRBJ2-2 and V is TRBV2; TRBD2 matches 7 bases. CDR1 is SNHLY and CDR2 is FYNNEI in the germline V gene. CDR3 length equals 15 residues. V shed 8 bases and J 3 bases; nucleotides not matched to a gene: 9. The CDR3 coding sequence is TGTGCCAGCGGATGGGGGGGAAGGGACACCGGGGAGCTGTTTTTT. Protein sequence: CASGWGGRDTGELFF.

CDR3 loop: CSHGEAFTEAFF. CDR3 coding DNA: TGCAGCCACGGGGAGGCGTTCACTGAAGCTTTCTTT. The rearrangement links TRBV20-1 to TRBJ1-1; D is ambiguous. This CDR3 contains 12 residues. Germline-derived CDR1 and CDR2 are DFQATT and SNEGSKA (reference sequence).

This clonotype was seen only a few times. V and J are TRBV10-3 and TRBJ1-6; the match to TRBD1 covers 8 bases. CDR3 length: 14 residues. The V gene's germline CDR1 is ENHRY and CDR2 SYGVKD. The trim removed 6 bases at V and 9 bases at J, leaving 7 bases unmatched. In DNA, the CDR3 is TGTGCCATCAGGGGGGGACAGGAGATTTCACCCCTCCACTTT. The encoded protein is CAIRGGQEISPLHF.

The chain links TRBV5-6 to TRBJ1-1, with a tentative D call TRBD1 (6 bases). Germline V gene data show CDR1 as SGHDT and CDR2 as YYEEEE. The V end was cut by 0 bases, the J end by 3 bases, with 15 bases between. This CDR3 contains 16 residues. CDR3 sequence: CASSLGGTRGYTEAFF. For the CDR3, the DNA is TGTGCCAGCAGCTTGGGGGGGACACGGGGCTACACTGAAGCTTTCTTT. Looking up the rest from reference TRBV5-6 and TRBJ1-1 gives the full variable domain: DAGVTQSPTHLIKTRGQQVTLRCSPKSGHDTVSWYQQALGQGPQFIFQYYEEEERQRGNFPDRFSGHQFPNYSSELNVNALLLGDSALYLCASSLGGTRGYTEAFFGQGTRLTVV.

By proportion, this clonotype is medium-sized (0.01 to 0.1%). The rearrangement joins TRBV20-1 to TRBJ2-7; no reliable D call. This CDR3 has 12 residues. Germline values: CDR1 DFQATT, CDR2 SNEGSKA (reference sequence). The CDR3 protein is CSALGVGYEQYF. CDR3 DNA: TGCAGCGCCTTAGGAGTAGGCTACGAGCAGTACTTC.

The rearrangement uses TRBV20-1 and TRBJ2-2; 12 nucleotides line up with TRBD2. Losses at the gene ends were 3 bases for V and 4 bases for J; bases not matched to a gene: 0. CDR1 and CDR2 (germline): DFQATT, SNEGSKA (reference sequence). The CDR3 is 14 amino acids. The CDR3, as DNA: TGCAGTGCTAGGACTAGCGGGAGCACCGGGGAGCTGTTTTTT. Translating gives CSARTSGSTGELFF.

This clonotype was counted only a few times. The rearrangement links TRBV7-2 to TRBJ1-5, with TRBD1 matching 12 bases. The CDR3 contains 19 residues. Germline V lookup: CDR1 SGHTA, CDR2 FQGNSA. V lost 1 base and J lost 1; bases outside the gene matches: 8. The CDR3 DNA is TGTGCCAGCAGCTTAGGTACGGGACAGGGGGCTCGGAGCAATCAGCCCCAGCATTTT. Translating gives CASSLGTGQGARSNQPQHF.

This clonotype came up many times. V usage is TRBV5-5 and J usage is TRBJ2-5; D ambiguous. The CDR3 extends over 13 amino acids. Trimming took 4 bases from V and 2 from J, leaving 9 bases between them. Germline V gene data show CDR1 as SGHKS and CDR2 as YYEKEE (reference sequence). The CDR3 coding sequence is TGTGCCAGCAGCCCTGTCCCGCAAGAGACCCAGTACTTC. This encodes CASSPVPQETQYF.

This clonotype was seen at least ten times. This chain links TRBV20-1 with TRBJ2-1; TRBD1 is a possible D gene (5 bases). CDR3 length: 14 amino acids. Per germline, CDR1 DFQATT and CDR2 SNEGSKA (reference sequence). The V gene lost 0 bases and the J gene lost 5 bases, with 11 bases spanning the gap. This CDR3 is CSARDSQGNNEQFF. CDR3 coding DNA: TGCAGTGCTAGAGATTCCCAGGGCAACAATGAGCAGTTCTTC.

Relative to its sample, this clonotype is medium-sized. The chain employs TRBV7-2 and TRBJ2-5, with D possibly being TRBD1 (7 bases). Looked up from germline, CDR1 is SGHTA and CDR2 is FQGNSA. CDR3 length: 13 amino acids. Trimming left V 4 bases short and J 4 bases short, with 10 bases between. The CDR3 region has the DNA TGTGCCAGCAGCTCAGGGGGGCGAGAGACCCAGTACTTC. Translated, it gives CASSSGGRETQYF.

This clonotype was counted many times. This chain links TRBV4-1 with TRBJ2-5, with D perhaps being TRBD1 or TRBD2 (6 bases each). CDR1 and CDR2 (germline): MGHRA, YSYEKL. The CDR3 runs 15 residues. Between the trimmed V and J ends, which lost 0 bases and 5 bases, there was a span of 13 bases. CDR3 sequence: CASSQDGGGSETQYF. The CDR3, as DNA: TGCGCCAGCAGCCAAGATGGAGGGGGGTCTGAGACCCAGTACTTC.

The chain recombines TRBV7-2 with TRBJ2-5; tentative D call: TRBD1 (5 bases). The V gene's germline CDR1 is SGHTA and CDR2 FQGNSA. V lost 4 bases to trimming and J lost 5 bases, with 5 bases between them. The length of the CDR3 is 11 residues. CDR3 sequence reads: CASSYRETQYF. The CDR3 bases are TGTGCCAGCAGCTACAGGGAGACCCAGTACTTC. Supplemented by reference TRBV7-2 and TRBJ2-5, the full variable domain reads GAGVSQSPSNKVTEKGKDVELRCDPISGHTALYWYRQSLGQGLEFLIYFQGNSAPDKSGLPSDRFSAERTGGSVSTLTIQRTQQEDSAVYLCASSYRETQYFGPGTRLLVL.

This clonotype appeared a few times. This may be a read error, as it is one base from a much larger clone. The V and J genes are TRBV12-3 or TRBV12-4 and TRBJ2-2; maybe TRBD2 (6 bases). This CDR3 region has 12 residues. The CDR3 DNA is TGTGCCAGCAATTTAGCGGCCGGGGAGCTGTTTTTT. Its translation is CASNLAAGELFF.

The table lists this clonotype with a few counts. The chain has TRBV5-1 and TRBJ2-7; no reliable D call. CDR1 is SGHRS, CDR2 YFSETQ, per germline. V dropped 1 base and J dropped 4 bases, with 9 bases sitting between them. The CDR3 loop spans 13 amino acids. The CDR3 is CASSLLPIYEQYF. CDR3 DNA: TGCGCCAGCAGCTTGCTCCCTATATACGAGCAGTACTTC. Complete variable domain (other parts from reference TRBV5-1 and TRBJ2-7): KAGVTQTPRYLIKTRGQQVTLSCSPISGHRSVSWYQQTPGQGLQFLFEYFSETQRNKGNFPGRFSGRQFSNSRSEMNVSTLELGDSALYLCASSLLPIYEQYFGPGTRLTVT.

The chain links TRBV11-2 to TRBJ1-2; the match to TRBD1 covers 7 bases. CDR3 length: 15 residues. The germline V gene has CDR1 SGHAT and CDR2 FQNNGV. The V segment lost 5 bases and the J segment 1 base; nucleotides outside the gene matches: 7. The CDR3 region is CASSTGTVRNYGYTF. The CDR3 DNA reads TGTGCCAGCAGCACCGGGACAGTTCGTAACTATGGCTACACCTTC.

J is TRBJ2-3 and V is TRBV20-1, with 15 positions matching TRBD2. J was trimmed by 3 bases and V by 6 bases; bases with no gene match: 10. The CDR3 is made up of 17 amino acids. Germline loops: CDR1 DFQATT, CDR2 SNEGSKA (reference sequence). CDR3 in amino acids: CSASSQGTSGRTDTQYF. The CDR3 DNA is TGCAGTGCCTCAAGCCAAGGGACTAGCGGGAGGACAGATACGCAGTATTTT.

The V gene is TRBV7-9, the J gene TRBJ2-7; 7 bases are shared with TRBD1. In germline, CDR1 is SEHNR, CDR2 FQNEAQ (reference sequence). The CDR3 loop spans 13 amino acids. CDR3 sequence (DNA): TGTGCTAACGTGACCGACAGGGCAAACGAGCAGTACTTC. It yields the protein CANVTDRANEQYF.

As concerns this clonotype: A junction end diverges from the germline sequence, so it may reflect a read error. The chain combines TRBV19 with TRBJ1-2, with D uncertain. Germline CDR1 LNHDA, CDR2 SQIVND (reference sequence). This CDR3 is built from 14 residues. DNA for the CDR3: TGTACCAGTAAGAAAGGCGGAGGACCCTATGGCTACACCTTC. Translation: CTSKKGGGPYGYTF.

This clonotype was observed a handful of times. This chain uses TRBV5-4 with TRBJ2-1; D is unclear. Germline assignment: CDR1 SGHNT and CDR2 YYREEE (reference sequence). V lost 2 bases to trimming and J lost 7 bases, with 13 bases between them. The CDR3 is made up of 14 amino acids. The chain's CDR3 is CASSLGGDRNEQFF. The CDR3 DNA reads TGTGCCAGCAGCTTAGGTGGGGATAGGAATGAGCAGTTCTTC.

With respect to this clonotype: The junction differs from germline at one of its ends, possibly a read error. The rearrangement uses TRBV9 and TRBJ1-1, with D unresolved. Germline CDR1 and CDR2: SGDLS and YYNGEE. The CDR3 spans 14 residues. CDR3 loop: CASSVATPNTEVFF. The DNA of the CDR3 is TGTGCCAGCAGCGTAGCTACACCGAACACTGAAGTTTTCTTT.